This passage covers 20 T cell receptor beta chains from one sample sequenced in a study of cytomegalovirus exposure and HLA in healthy donors. Vbeta (60) and Jbeta (13) primers were used in the PCR. Some clones are missing from TCRdb's copy, which holds only in-frame ones; the method was immunoSEQ multiplex PCR. The data hold 100,000 or so clones, with roughly 76% observed a single time. The material sequenced was PBMCs. The receptors shown here come from a woman aged 40 to 50 in good health and CMV-seropositive.

This chain uses TRBV7-6 with TRBJ2-7; weak D call: TRBD1 (7 bases). The germline gives CDR1 SGHVS, CDR2 FNYEAQ. Trimming cost V 5 bases and J 2 bases, with 16 bases left between them. The CDR3 spans 15 residues. CDR3 residues: CASSVNRGGTYEQYF. For the CDR3, the DNA is TGTGCCAGCAGCGTGAACAGGGGAGGTACCTACGAGCAGTACTTC.

The sample holds a few counts of this clone. The rearrangement joins TRBV5-1 to TRBJ2-7, with a weak D call TRBD2 (5 bases). The CDR3 runs to 13 residues. The V and J ends lost 5 bases and 3 bases respectively, with 12 bases between them. CDR1 SGHRS and CDR2 YFSETQ come from the germline V gene. The CDR3 is CASSGTRYYEQYF. The DNA for the CDR3 is TGCGCCAGCAGTGGTACTAGGTACTACGAGCAGTACTTC. Drawing the rest from reference TRBV5-1 and TRBJ2-7, the complete variable domain is KAGVTQTPRYLIKTRGQQVTLSCSPISGHRSVSWYQQTPGQGLQFLFEYFSETQRNKGNFPGRFSGRQFSNSRSEMNVSTLELGDSALYLCASSGTRYYEQYFGPGTRLTVT.

The V call is TRBV30, the J call TRBJ1-6; TRBD1 aligns across 7 bases. Germline lookup yields CDR1 GTSNPN and CDR2 SVGIG (reference sequence). This CDR3 region has 16 residues. V dropped 2 bases and J dropped 6; count of bases not matched to a gene: 10. The CDR3 here is CAWSQATGVSNSPLHF. CDR3 bases: TGTGCCTGGAGTCAAGCCACAGGGGTGAGTAATTCACCCCTCCACTTT.

This clone was seen a few times. The genes are TRBV7-9 and TRBJ1-1; TRBD1 agrees at 7 bases. V shed 8 bases, J shed 2 bases, and the junction held 5 bases outside the gene matches. From germline, CDR1 is SEHNR and CDR2 FQNEAQ (reference sequence). The CDR3 totals 13 residues. The CDR3 bases are TGTGCCAGCGAGAACAGGGGAAACACTGAAGCTTTCTTT. This codes for CASENRGNTEAFF. Combining the CDR3 with reference TRBV7-9 and TRBJ1-1 gives the whole variable domain DTGVSQNPRHKITKRGQNVTFRCDPISEHNRLYWYRQTLGQGPEFLTYFQNEAQLEKSRLLSDRFSAERPKGSFSTLEIQRTEQGDSAMYLCASENRGNTEAFFGQGTRLTVV.

V usage is TRBV10-3 and J usage is TRBJ2-1; 8 positions agree with TRBD1. Looked up from germline, CDR1 is ENHRY and CDR2 is SYGVKD. The trim removed 2 bases at V and 9 bases at J, leaving 12 bases unmatched. CDR3 length equals 16 residues. The CDR3 spells CAISEPRQQGTGEQFF. CDR3 nucleotides: TGTGCCATCAGTGAGCCCCGACAACAGGGGACAGGTGAGCAGTTCTTC.

The J gene is TRBJ1-6, the V gene TRBV5-1; 7 bases line up with TRBD1. This CDR3 has 16 amino acids. CDR1 is SGHRS, CDR2 YFSETQ, per germline. Unmatched junction bases numbered 4, after V lost 4 bases and J lost 0 bases. The CDR3 DNA reads as TGCGCCAGCAGCCTTCGGGACAGCTCCTATAATTCACCCCTCCACTTT. Translation: CASSLRDSSYNSPLHF. The entire variable domain, with the rest obtained from reference TRBV5-1 and TRBJ1-6, is as follows: KAGVTQTPRYLIKTRGQQVTLSCSPISGHRSVSWYQQTPGQGLQFLFEYFSETQRNKGNFPGRFSGRQFSNSRSEMNVSTLELGDSALYLCASSLRDSSYNSPLHFGNGTRLTVT.

The V call is TRBV5-5, the J call TRBJ2-7; D may be TRBD2 (5 bases). This CDR3 comprises 14 residues. V lost 1 base to trimming and J lost 5 bases, with 13 bases between them. Looked up from germline, CDR1 is SGHKS and CDR2 is YYEKEE (reference sequence). CDR3 residues: CASSLPSLRDEQYF. For the CDR3, the DNA is TGTGCCAGCAGCTTGCCCAGCCTGCGGGACGAGCAGTACTTC.

V is TRBV7-2 and J is TRBJ2-7, with 7 bases aligning to TRBD2. Germline V gives CDR1 SGHTA, CDR2 FQGNSA. V shed 2 bases and J 4 bases; nucleotides not matched to a gene: 11. This CDR3 contains 16 residues. The CDR3 DNA reads as TGTGCCAGCAGCTTAATGGGGCGCGGGGGTTATTACGAGCAGTACTTC. It specifies CASSLMGRGGYYEQYF.

V is TRBV2 and J is TRBJ2-3; 8 bases are a match to TRBD1. The germline V gene has CDR1 SNHLY and CDR2 FYNNEI. The CDR3 is made up of 15 amino acids. V shed 6 bases, J shed 3 bases, and the junction held 8 bases outside the gene matches. The CDR3 DNA reads as TGTGCCAGCAGGGCCACCAGGGGGCTTACAGATACGCAGTATTTT. Protein sequence: CASRATRGLTDTQYF.

The V call is TRBV19, the J call TRBJ2-5, with 16 bases that match TRBD2. This CDR3 comprises 16 residues. CDR1 is LNHDA and CDR2 is SQIVND in the germline V gene (reference sequence). Trimming at V came to 4 bases and at J to 2 bases, leaving 1 base not matched to a gene. Here the CDR3 DNA reads TGTGCCAGTAGTAAGGGACTAGCGGGGGGGCAAGAGACCCAGTACTTC. Residues: CASSKGLAGGQETQYF.

The chain employs TRBV19 and TRBJ1-2; D unclear. V lost 7 bases, J lost 8 bases, and 23 bases lay in between. Germline V gene lookup returns CDR1 LNHDA and CDR2 SQIVND (reference sequence). CDR3 length: 15 amino acids. The CDR3 DNA sequence: TGTGCCAGTACCACCGGATGGGGAGGAGGGCACGGCTACACCTTC. Its protein product is CASTTGWGGGHGYTF. The complete variable domain, with remaining parts taken from reference TRBV19 and TRBJ1-2, reads DGGITQSPKYLFRKEGQNVTLSCEQNLNHDAMYWYRQDPGQGLRLIYYSQIVNDFQKGDIAEGYSVSREKKESFPLTVTSAQKNPTAFYLCASTTGWGGGHGYTFGSGTRLTVV.

The rearrangement links TRBV2 to TRBJ1-2; no reliable D call. The germline V gene encodes CDR1 SNHLY and CDR2 FYNNEI. Trimming took 4 bases from V and 4 from J, leaving 7 bases between them. The length of the CDR3 is 12 residues. The CDR3 region has the DNA TGTGCCAGCAGTGTCGGGAGCTATGGCTACACCTTC. Translation gives CASSVGSYGYTF.

This sequence joins TRBV27 and TRBJ1-6; D ambiguous. The CDR3 is 13 amino acids. Germline CDR1 is MNHEY and CDR2 is SMNVEV (reference sequence). Trimming pared 0 bases from V and 7 bases from J, leaving 4 bases between. The CDR3, as DNA: TGTGCCAGCAGTTTATCCCAGAATTCACCCCTCCACTTT. This codes for CASSLSQNSPLHF.

Concerning this clone itself: At one end, the junction sequence differs from germline, possibly due to a read error. The chain recombines TRBV30 with TRBJ1-1; 7 bases fit TRBD1. The CDR3 consists of 14 residues. CDR1 GTSNPN and CDR2 SVGIG come from the germline V gene (reference sequence). The DNA for the CDR3 is TGTGCCAGGAGACGGAAGGGGGCAACCACTGAAGCTTTCTTT. Its translation: CARRRKGATTEAFF.

The chain employs TRBV19 and TRBJ2-1, with 8 nucleotides matching TRBD1. In germline, CDR1 is LNHDA, CDR2 SQIVND (reference sequence). V was clipped by 3 bases and J by 6 bases; unmatched bases: 4. The CDR3 spans 14 residues. The CDR3 DNA reads as TGTGCCAGTAGTATTTCGGACAGGGTCAATGAGCAGTTCTTC. Translated, it gives CASSISDRVNEQFF. The full variable domain, with the rest looked up from reference TRBV19 and TRBJ2-1, is DGGITQSPKYLFRKEGQNVTLSCEQNLNHDAMYWYRQDPGQGLRLIYYSQIVNDFQKGDIAEGYSVSREKKESFPLTVTSAQKNPTAFYLCASSISDRVNEQFFGPGTRLTVL.

This clone was seen more than once but under ten times. This chain uses TRBV9 with TRBJ2-2, with TRBD1 matching 9 bases. With V trimmed by 0 bases and J by 6 bases, 6 bases remained unmatched. Germline-derived CDR1 and CDR2 are SGDLS and YYNGEE. The CDR3 runs to 16 residues. The CDR3 protein is CASSVATGGDAGELFF. In DNA, the CDR3 is TGTGCCAGCAGCGTAGCTACAGGGGGCGACGCCGGGGAGCTGTTTTTT.

The chain is built from TRBV6-1 and TRBJ1-2; TRBD1 matches 7 bases. With 2 bases clipped from V and 8 bases from J, the junction kept 11 bases outside the gene matches. Germline lookup yields CDR1 MNHNS and CDR2 SASEGT. The length of the CDR3 is 15 residues. The CDR3 loop is CASSEFSGQSLGYTF. CDR3 in DNA: TGTGCCAGCAGTGAATTCTCGGGACAGTCATTGGGCTACACCTTC.

The J gene is TRBJ1-2, the V gene TRBV6-5; D is unclear. Trimming cost V 2 bases and J 0 bases, with 4 bases left between them. The CDR3 has 13 residues. The germline V gene encodes CDR1 MNHEY and CDR2 SVGAGI. CDR3 residues: CASSYDTNYGYTF. In DNA, the CDR3 is TGTGCCAGCAGTTACGACACTAACTATGGCTACACCTTC.

This chain joins TRBV19 and TRBJ1-1; D remains ambiguous. The CDR3 length is 12 residues. Germline V gives CDR1 LNHDA, CDR2 SQIVND (reference sequence). Deletions cut 5 bases from V and 6 bases from J, with 10 bases between. CDR3: CASSPSASEAFF. As DNA, the CDR3 is TGTGCCAGTAGTCCCTCTGCGTCTGAAGCTTTCTTT. The full variable domain, completed using reference TRBV19 and TRBJ1-1, is DGGITQSPKYLFRKEGQNVTLSCEQNLNHDAMYWYRQDPGQGLRLIYYSQIVNDFQKGDIAEGYSVSREKKESFPLTVTSAQKNPTAFYLCASSPSASEAFFGQGTRLTVV.

This clone was seen just once. This chain's CDR3 is CASSDRTSGGYEQYF. DNA of the CDR3: TGTGCCAGCAGCGACAGGACTAGCGGGGGGTACGAGCAGTACTTC. The chain uses TRBV13 and TRBJ2-7, with TRBD2 identical over 14 bases. The CDR3 is 15 residues long. Trimming took 5 bases from V and 4 from J; bases not matched to a gene: 4. CDR1 is PRHDT, CDR2 FYEKMQ, per germline (reference sequence).